A selection of T cell receptor beta chains follows, all from one sample in a study of T-cell memory formation after mild COVID-19. TCRdb reprocessed the 5' RACE reads via MiXCR and lists one record per CDR3 protein. The sample holds about 240,000 distinct CDR3 sequences, roughly a tenth seen once. The sequenced sample consisted of PBMCs or a T cell subset sorted from them (not recorded which). All receptors derive from a man in his late teens or twenties who had mild COVID-19 (a few samples of this study predate the infection). Cell type and time point are not known. Both conserved end residues are part of each CDR3. Fields, in order: D gene, V gene, J gene, clone size, CDR3 protein, CDR3 DNA. The D gene is left open where the match is weak. Clone size is shown for a subset of rows, as once, few, many or a class of expanded clone.

>TRBD1|TRBV20-1|TRBJ1-4|few
CSASGGRGFNEKLFF
TGCAGTGCTAGTGGGGGCAGGGGGTTTAATGAAAAACTGTTTTTT
>TRBD1|TRBV5-1|TRBJ2-1|NA
CASSWTGYNEQFF
TGCGCCAGCAGCTGGACAGGGTACAATGAGCAGTTCTTC
>NA|TRBV18|TRBJ1-5|NA
CASSSLGTTLSNQPQHF
TGTGCCAGCTCGTCCTTGGGGACTACACTTAGCAATCAGCCCCAGCATTTT
>TRBD2|TRBV29-1|TRBJ2-1|NA
CSVWGGQGNEQFF
TGCAGCGTTTGGGGGGGTCAAGGGAATGAGCAGTTCTTC
>TRBD1|TRBV3-1|TRBJ1-2|NA
CASSQAGQGASGYTF
TGTGCCAGCAGCCAAGCGGGACAGGGCGCGAGTGGCTACACCTTC
>TRBD2|TRBV2|TRBJ2-3|few
CASNLHGGGSDTQYF
TGTGCCAGCAACCTCCACGGGGGGGGCTCAGATACGCAGTATTTT
>TRBD1|TRBV6-6|TRBJ2-5|few
CASSTPGQQETQYF
TGTGCCAGCAGTACCCCGGGACAGCAAGAGACCCAGTACTTC
>TRBD1|TRBV7-3|TRBJ2-2|NA
CASSLLDRASSGELFF
TGTGCCAGCAGCTTATTGGACAGGGCCTCTTCCGGGGAGCTGTTTTTT
>NA|TRBV5-6|TRBJ2-5|many
CASSLGVKKETQYF
TGTGCCAGCAGCTTGGGAGTTAAAAAAGAGACCCAGTACTTC
>NA|TRBV5-1|TRBJ1-1|few
CASSLATISTGTEAFF
TGCGCCAGCAGCCTGGCGACAATTTCAACTGGCACTGAAGCTTTCTTT
>NA|TRBV2|TRBJ2-5|few
CASSYRDGKTQYF
TGTGCCAGCAGTTACAGGGACGGGAAGACCCAGTACTTC
>TRBD1|TRBV4-1|TRBJ1-1|NA
CASSHMTGRTEAFF
TGCGCCAGCAGCCATATGACAGGGCGGACTGAAGCTTTCTTT
>NA|TRBV20-1|TRBJ1-6|many
CSASGPGGVWPLHF
TGCAGTGCTTCCGGCCCGGGAGGCGTATGGCCCCTCCACTTT
>NA|TRBV5-1|TRBJ1-1|NA
CASSLDYRTEAFF
TGCGCCAGCAGCTTAGACTACCGCACTGAAGCTTTCTTT
>NA|TRBV5-1|TRBJ1-5|many
CASSLGTGNQPQHF
TGCGCCAGCAGCTTAGGGACGGGGAATCAGCCCCAGCATTTT
>NA|TRBV27|TRBJ2-1|NA
CASSIGQRYNEQFF
TGTGCCAGCAGTATCGGACAGAGGTACAATGAGCAGTTCTTC
>NA|TRBV27|TRBJ1-1|NA
CASSLSAGMNTEAFF
TGTGCCAGCAGTTTATCGGCAGGGATGAACACTGAAGCTTTCTTT
>NA|TRBV5-1|TRBJ2-1|NA
CASSEGISYNEQFF
TGCGCCAGCAGCGAGGGGATTTCGTACAATGAGCAGTTCTTC
>TRBD2|TRBV20-1|TRBJ2-1|NA
CSARDLQRGAPGEQFF
TGCAGTGCTAGAGATCTCCAGCGGGGGGCTCCGGGTGAGCAGTTCTTC
>TRBD2|TRBV29-1|TRBJ2-1|many
CSVEDWSSGAGDEQFF
TGCAGCGTTGAAGATTGGAGTAGCGGGGCGGGGGATGAGCAGTTCTTC
>TRBD1|TRBV5-6|TRBJ1-1|NA
CASSLIDRVNTEAFF
TGTGCCAGCAGCTTGATTGACAGGGTTAACACTGAAGCTTTCTTT
>NA|TRBV5-1|TRBJ2-1|NA
CASSFGDNYNEQFF
TGCGCCAGCAGCTTCGGGGACAACTACAATGAGCAGTTCTTC
>NA|TRBV20-1|TRBJ1-6|NA
CSARLMRRANSPLHF
TGCAGTGCTAGACTTATGAGGCGGGCTAATTCACCCCTCCACTTT
>NA|TRBV4-2|TRBJ2-7|NA
CASSHGEQASPYEQYF
TGTGCCAGCAGCCACGGAGAACAGGCAAGCCCCTACGAGCAGTACTTC
>NA|TRBV6-1|TRBJ1-4|NA
CASSESRGNEKLFF
TGTGCCAGCAGTGAAAGTAGAGGGAATGAAAAACTGTTTTTT
>NA|TRBV5-1|TRBJ2-3|many
CASSLEVGGDTQYF
TGCGCCAGCAGCTTGGAGGTTGGTGGAGATACGCAGTATTTT
>NA|TRBV6-5|TRBJ2-5|NA
CASSAGWETQYF
TGTGCCAGCAGTGCAGGGTGGGAGACCCAGTACTTC
>NA|TRBV7-6|TRBJ1-2|few
CASSLDRASGYTF
TGTGCCAGCAGCTTAGACAGGGCCAGCGGCTACACCTTC
>NA|TRBV4-3|TRBJ2-7|few
CASSQDPGDHEQYF
TGCGCCAGCAGCCAAGACCCGGGGGACCACGAGCAGTACTTC
>NA|TRBV12-3/TRBV12-4|TRBJ2-2|NA
CASSIRQTNTGELFF
TGTGCCAGCAGTATTAGACAGACTAACACCGGGGAGCTGTTTTTT
>NA|TRBV6-1|TRBJ1-5|NA
CASTAGGGQPQHF
TGTGCCAGCACTGCGGGAGGGGGTCAGCCCCAGCATTTT
>NA|TRBV18|TRBJ1-2|few
CASSPREGNTYYGYTF
TGTGCCAGCTCACCACGGGAAGGAAACACCTACTATGGCTACACCTTC
>NA|TRBV18|TRBJ2-7|NA
CASSPGLDSYEQYF
TGTGCCAGCTCGCCGGGACTGGACTCCTACGAGCAGTACTTC
>TRBD2|TRBV6-5|TRBJ2-3|few
CASKASGGAGRSDTQYF
TGTGCCAGCAAGGCTAGCGGGGGGGCGGGGAGATCGGATACGCAGTATTTT
>NA|TRBV20-1|TRBJ1-2|NA
CSVIKGTPYGYTF
TGCAGCGTCATAAAGGGCACCCCCTATGGCTACACCTTC
>NA|TRBV5-5|TRBJ2-3|few
CASSLRGMGTDTQYF
TGTGCCAGCAGCTTGAGGGGGATGGGGACAGATACGCAGTATTTT
>NA|TRBV6-2/TRBV6-3|TRBJ1-1|few
CASIGHGWGTEAFF
TGTGCCAGCATTGGCCACGGTTGGGGCACTGAAGCTTTCTTT
>NA|TRBV12-3/TRBV12-4|TRBJ1-2|few
CASSLWGGEGYTF
TGTGCCAGCAGTTTGTGGGGCGGAGAGGGCTACACCTTC
>NA|TRBV12-3/TRBV12-4|TRBJ1-1|few
CASRHRVERTEAFF
TGTGCCAGCAGGCACAGGGTTGAACGAACTGAAGCTTTCTTT
>NA|TRBV7-6|TRBJ2-5|few
CASSRGTTKETQYF
TGTGCCAGCAGCCGTGGGACAACCAAAGAGACCCAGTACTTC